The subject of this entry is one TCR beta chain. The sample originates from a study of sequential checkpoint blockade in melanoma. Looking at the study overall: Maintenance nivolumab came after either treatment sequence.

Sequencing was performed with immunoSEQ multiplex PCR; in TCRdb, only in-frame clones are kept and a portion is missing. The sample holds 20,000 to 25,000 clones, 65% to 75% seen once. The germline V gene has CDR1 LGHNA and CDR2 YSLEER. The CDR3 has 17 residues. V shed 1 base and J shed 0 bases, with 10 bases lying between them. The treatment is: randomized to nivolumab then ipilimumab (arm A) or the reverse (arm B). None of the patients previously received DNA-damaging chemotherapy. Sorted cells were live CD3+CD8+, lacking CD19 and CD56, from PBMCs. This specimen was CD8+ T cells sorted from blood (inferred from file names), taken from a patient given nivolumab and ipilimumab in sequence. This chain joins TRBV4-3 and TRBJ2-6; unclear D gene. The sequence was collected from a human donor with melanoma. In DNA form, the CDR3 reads TGCGCCAGCAGCCAAGCCCCAGGCGACTCTGGGGCCAACGTCCTGACTTTC. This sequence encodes CASSQAPGDSGANVLTF.